This TCR beta chain was captured by sequencing in a study of blood T cell repertoires in COVID-19. On the study more broadly: Sites across the United States, Italy and Spain contributed samples from acute and convalescent COVID-19. PBMCs, B-cell-depleted T cells, or T cells provided the cDNA or gDNA that made up the material.

This CDR3 has 16 amino acids. CDR1 and CDR2 from the germline V gene are MGHRA and YSYEKL. The V end was cut by 4 bases, the J end by 1 base, with 13 bases between. Sequencing used immunoSEQ multiplex PCR; TCRdb keeps in-frame clones, though not all of them. The repertoire holds some 180,000 clones, roughly 90% seen once, with about 18% in the top ten. The sequenced sample consisted of peripheral blood. The clonotype comes from a man aged 45-60 years with COVID-19, enrolled during active disease. V gene TRBV4-1 combines with J gene TRBJ2-2; D is possibly TRBD1 (6 bases). CDR3 sequence: CASSRKDRENTGELFF. As DNA, the CDR3 is TGCGCCAGCAGCCGAAAGGACAGAGAGAACACCGGGGAGCTGTTTTTT.